The next 3 T cell receptor beta chains were all read from a single sample in a study of cytomegalovirus exposure and HLA in healthy donors. PCR primers comprised 60 Vbeta and 13 Jbeta primers. The method was immunoSEQ multiplex PCR; TCRdb's version includes in-frame clones alone and lacks a portion of them. The clone table shows about 130,000 clones, with the ten largest holding approximately 1.6%. The sequencing sample was made of PBMCs. These receptor sequences come from a woman in her thirties or forties in good health and CMV-seropositive.

The chain joins TRBV30 to TRBJ2-1; D remains ambiguous. The ends were cut back, 0 bases at V and 5 bases at J, with 17 bases in the middle. Germline lookup yields CDR1 GTSNPN and CDR2 SVGIG (reference sequence). This CDR3 has 16 amino acids. DNA of the CDR3: TGTGCCTGGAGTGTATACCTAAGACATATCGACAATGAGCAGTTCTTC. Protein sequence: CAWSVYLRHIDNEQFF.

The rearrangement joins TRBV5-1 to TRBJ2-7; TRBD1 matches 9 bases. The CDR3 consists of 14 residues. The J segment lost 5 bases and the V segment lost 4 bases, leaving 7 bases of the junction unmatched. The germline V gene encodes CDR1 SGHRS and CDR2 YFSETQ. This CDR3 reads CASSLMGQGNEQYF. The DNA of the CDR3 is TGCGCCAGCAGCCTGATGGGACAGGGAAACGAGCAGTACTTC.

The rearrangement links TRBV30 to TRBJ1-4; D is ambiguous. The CDR3 consists of 14 residues. Per germline, CDR1 GTSNPN and CDR2 SVGIG (reference sequence). Trimming cost V 5 bases and J 8 bases, with 18 bases left between them. The CDR3 coding sequence is TGTGCCTGGGCCCCGTCGGCGGCGGGAGAAAAACTGTTTTTT. Protein sequence: CAWAPSAAGEKLFF.